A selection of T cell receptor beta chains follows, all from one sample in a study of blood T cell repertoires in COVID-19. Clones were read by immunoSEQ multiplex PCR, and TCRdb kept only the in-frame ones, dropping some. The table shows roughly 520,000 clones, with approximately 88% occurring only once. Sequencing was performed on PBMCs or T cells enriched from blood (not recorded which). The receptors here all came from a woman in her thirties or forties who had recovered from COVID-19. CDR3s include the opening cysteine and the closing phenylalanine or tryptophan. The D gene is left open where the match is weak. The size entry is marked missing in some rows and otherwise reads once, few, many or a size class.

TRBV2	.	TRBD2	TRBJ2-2	TGTGCCAGCAGTCTTAGCGGGAGTCCGAACACCGGGGAGCTGTTTTTT	CASSLSGSPNTGELFF
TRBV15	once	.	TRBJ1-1	TGTGCCACCAGCAGAGATAGGGAGTCTCAAACGGCTTTCTTT	CATSRDRESQTAFF
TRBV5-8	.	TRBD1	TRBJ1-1	TGTGCCAGCAGACACCGGGACAGGGCCTTCATGAACACTGAAGCTTTCTTT	CASRHRDRAFMNTEAFF
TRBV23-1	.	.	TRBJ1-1	TGCGCCACCTACCGCGGGGGATCACGGGGCACTGAAGCTTTCTTT	CATYRGGSRGTEAFF
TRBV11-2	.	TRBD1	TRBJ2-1	TGTGCCAGCAGCTTAAATCCCACAGGGGGCGCTGAGCAGTTCTTC	CASSLNPTGGAEQFF
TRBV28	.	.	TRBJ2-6	TGTGCCAGCAGTCCCCATCAGGCTGGGGCCAACGTCCTGACTTTC	CASSPHQAGANVLTF
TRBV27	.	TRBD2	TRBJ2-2	TGTGCCAGCAGTTTTCTAGCGGGAGGTACCGGGGAGCTGTTTTTT	CASSFLAGGTGELFF
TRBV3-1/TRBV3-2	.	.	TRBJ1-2	TGTGCCAGCAGCCAAGTGGGGGCAGTATATGGCTACACCTTC	CASSQVGAVYGYTF
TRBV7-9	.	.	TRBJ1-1	TGTGCCAGCAGCTTACGGACACGGGCTTTCTTT	CASSLRTRAFF
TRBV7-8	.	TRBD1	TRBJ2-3	TGTGCCAGCAGCTTACCCAGGACAGGGCTAGAAGATACGCAGTATTTT	CASSLPRTGLEDTQYF
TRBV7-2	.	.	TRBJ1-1	TGTGCCAGCAGCTTAGCGGCAGGGGCGAACACTGAAGCTTTCTTT	CASSLAAGANTEAFF
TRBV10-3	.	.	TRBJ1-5	TGTGCCATCAGTGAGTCTGGTAAGCCGAGCAATCAGCCCCAGCATTTT	CAISESGKPSNQPQHF
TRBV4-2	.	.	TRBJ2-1	TGTGCCAGCAGCCAAGAGGTTGGGAGCTCCTACAATGAGCAGTTCTTC	CASSQEVGSSYNEQFF
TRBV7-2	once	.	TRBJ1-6	TGTGCCAGCAGCCCATACAGTGTAGGTTCACCCCTCCACTTT	CASSPYSVGSPLHF
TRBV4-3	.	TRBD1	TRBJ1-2	TGCGCCAGCAGCCAACAGACAGGGGAAGGCTACACCTTC	CASSQQTGEGYTF
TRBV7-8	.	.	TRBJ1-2	TGTGCCAGCAGCACCGGGACACCAGTCTATGGCTACACCTTC	CASSTGTPVYGYTF
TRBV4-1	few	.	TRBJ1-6	TGCGCCAGCAGCCAAGCTCAGGCGAGATCTTATAATTCACCCCTCCACTTT	CASSQAQARSYNSPLHF
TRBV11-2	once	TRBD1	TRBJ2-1	TGTGCCAGCAGCCGACAGGGGGGACTCTCCTACAATGAGCAGTTCTTC	CASSRQGGLSYNEQFF
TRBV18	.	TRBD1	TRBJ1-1	TGTGCCAGCTCACCGCTCACAGGGGGTCGGACTGAAGCTTTCTTT	CASSPLTGGRTEAFF
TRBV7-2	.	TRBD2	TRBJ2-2	TGTGCCAGCAGCCTTAGCGGGAGAAGGTCCGGGGAGCTGTTTTTT	CASSLSGRRSGELFF
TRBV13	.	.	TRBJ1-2	TGTGCCAGCAGCTCTGAAGAGGGTTTGAGGGGCTACACCTTC	CASSSEEGLRGYTF
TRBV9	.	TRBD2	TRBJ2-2	TGTGCCAGCAGCGTACAGGGAGGGGTGGCCGGGGAGCTGTTTTTT	CASSVQGGVAGELFF
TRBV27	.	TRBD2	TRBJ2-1	TGTGCCAGCAGCCGCGGCGGGAGTCCAGGGAATGAGCAGTTCTTC	CASSRGGSPGNEQFF
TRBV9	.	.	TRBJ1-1	TGTGCCAGCAGCACACGGGAGGACACTGAAGCTTTCTTT	CASSTREDTEAFF
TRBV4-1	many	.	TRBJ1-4	TGCGCCAGCAGCCAAGAGGGTAGAGAGGCTAATGAAAAACTGTTTTTT	CASSQEGREANEKLFF
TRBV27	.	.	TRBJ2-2	TGTGCCAGCAGTTTGTTGGCGGACACCGGGGAGCTGTTTTTT	CASSLLADTGELFF
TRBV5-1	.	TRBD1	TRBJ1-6	TGCGCCAGCAGCCGGGGACAGGGAAACTATAATTCACCCCTCCACTTT	CASSRGQGNYNSPLHF
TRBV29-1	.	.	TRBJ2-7	TGCAGCGTTCAGGAAACCTACGAGCAGTACTTC	CSVQETYEQYF
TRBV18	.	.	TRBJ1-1	TGTGCCAGCTCACCACCTGGACACATGAACACTGAAGCTTTCTTT	CASSPPGHMNTEAFF
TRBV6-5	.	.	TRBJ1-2	TGTGCCAGCAGCTACGGGTCCTGGAGTGTGTATGGCTACACCTTC	CASSYGSWSVYGYTF